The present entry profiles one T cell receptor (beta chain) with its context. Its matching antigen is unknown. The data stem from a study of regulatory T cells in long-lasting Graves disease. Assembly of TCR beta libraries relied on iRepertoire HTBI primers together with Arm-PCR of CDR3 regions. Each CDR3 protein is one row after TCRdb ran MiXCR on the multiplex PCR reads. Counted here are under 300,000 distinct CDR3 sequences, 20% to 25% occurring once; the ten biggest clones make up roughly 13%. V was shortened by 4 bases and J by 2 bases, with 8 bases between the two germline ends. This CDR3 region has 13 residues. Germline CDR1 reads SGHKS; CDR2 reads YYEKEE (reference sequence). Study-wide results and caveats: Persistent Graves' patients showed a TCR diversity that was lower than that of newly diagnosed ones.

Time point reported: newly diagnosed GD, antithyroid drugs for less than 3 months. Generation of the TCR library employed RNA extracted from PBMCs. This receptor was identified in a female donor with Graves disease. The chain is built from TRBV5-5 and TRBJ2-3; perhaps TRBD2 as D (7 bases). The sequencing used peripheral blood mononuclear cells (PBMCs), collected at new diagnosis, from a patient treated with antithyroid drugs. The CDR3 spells CASSGGATDTQYF. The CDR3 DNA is TGTGCCAGCAGCGGGGGGGCCACAGATACGCAGTATTTT. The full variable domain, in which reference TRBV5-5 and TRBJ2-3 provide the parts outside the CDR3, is DAGVTQSPTHLIKTRGQQVTLRCSPISGHKSVSWYQQVLGQGPQFIFQYYEKEERGRGNFPDRFSARQFPNYSSELNVNALLLGDSALYLCASSGGATDTQYFGPGTRLTVL.